This entry is about one T cell receptor (beta chain). The data were taken from a study of blood T cell repertoires in COVID-19. For the study at large: T cells, B-cell-depleted T cells, or PBMCs provided the cDNA or gDNA that served as material.

Original data processing: How many nucleated cells were present was estimated from reference gene primer amplification. Assay: immunoSEQ multiplex PCR; the TCRdb copy retains only in-frame clones and omits some. The DNA gave D and trimming, while V, J and clone size come from that table. This table holds roughly 260,000 clones, 80% to 90% found once. This clonotype was obtained from a woman aged 40 to 50 who had been exposed to COVID-19. Sequencing used PBMCs or T cells enriched from blood (not recorded which).

CDR3 loop: CASSMAGPPRGNEQFF. CDR3 nucleotide sequence: TGTGCCAGCAGCATGGCGGGACCACCTCGGGGGAATGAGCAGTTCTTC. The chain carries TRBV11-1 and TRBJ2-1; D possibly corresponds to TRBD2 (6 bases). Germline CDR1 is SGHAT and CDR2 is FQDESV (reference sequence). Trimming removed 5 bases from V and 7 bases from J, with 21 bases in between. The CDR3 runs 16 residues.